This T cell receptor (beta chain) was recovered during a study of T cell changes during pregnancy in multiple sclerosis. Here immunoSEQ multiplex PCR was the method, and the copy in TCRdb shows in-frame clones only, minus some. The sample carries about 49,000 clones, 90% to 95% recorded once. J lost 3 bases, V lost 8 bases, and 3 bases had no gene match. Germline V CDR1 and CDR2: LNHDA, SQIVND (reference sequence). This CDR3 has 12 residues. V and J are TRBV19 and TRBJ2-7; 8 bases line up with TRBD1. The source of this sequence is a female donor with multiple sclerosis, enrolled in a pregnancy study. Sequencing was performed on CD8+ T cells from peripheral blood mononuclear cells, taken before pregnancy. The DNA for the CDR3 is TGTGCCAGTCAACAGGGGGTCTACGAGCAGTACTTC. This sequence encodes CASQQGVYEQYF.